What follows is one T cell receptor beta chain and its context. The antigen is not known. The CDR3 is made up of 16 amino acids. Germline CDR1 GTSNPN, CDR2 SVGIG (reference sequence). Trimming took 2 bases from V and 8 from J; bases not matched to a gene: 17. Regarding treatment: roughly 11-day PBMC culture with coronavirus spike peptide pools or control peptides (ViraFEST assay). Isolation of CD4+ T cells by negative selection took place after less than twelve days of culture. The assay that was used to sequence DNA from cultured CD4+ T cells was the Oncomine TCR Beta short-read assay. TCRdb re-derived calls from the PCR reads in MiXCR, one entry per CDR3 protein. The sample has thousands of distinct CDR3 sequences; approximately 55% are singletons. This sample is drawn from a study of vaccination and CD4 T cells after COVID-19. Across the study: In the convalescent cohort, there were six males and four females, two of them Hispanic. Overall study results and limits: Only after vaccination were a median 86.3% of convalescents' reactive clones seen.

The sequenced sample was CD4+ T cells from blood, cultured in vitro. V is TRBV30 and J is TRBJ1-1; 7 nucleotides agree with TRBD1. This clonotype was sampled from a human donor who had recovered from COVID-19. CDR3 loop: CAWSLRGQARAAEAFF. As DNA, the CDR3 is TGTGCCTGGAGTTTAAGGGGGCAGGCTCGGGCTGCCGAAGCTTTCTTT.